Described below is a single T cell receptor (beta chain) sequence and its context. Its matching antigen is unknown. There was relapse after autologous stem cell transplantation in every patient, and there was variation in brentuximab vedotin exposure. Some clones are missing from TCRdb's copy, which holds only in-frame ones; the method was immunoSEQ multiplex PCR. This sample has just over 60,000 clones, with 70% to 90% found just once. The data were obtained in a study of PD-1 blockade in classical Hodgkin lymphoma. Study-wide results and caveats: Reported baseline diversity: healthy donors highest, relapsed/refractory patients lowest. There was a significant rise in CD4+ TCR diversity by C4D1, with no such rise for CD8+. Patients who responded completely had about the same baseline diversity as newly diagnosed patients.

The length of the CDR3 is 18 residues. The V end was cut by 0 bases, the J end by 4 bases, with 19 bases between. Germline V gene sequence: CDR1 SGHNT, CDR2 YYREEE (reference sequence). The origin of this receptor is a human donor with classical Hodgkin lymphoma. The rearrangement links TRBV5-4 to TRBJ2-2; D uncertain. This specimen was peripheral blood mononuclear cells (PBMCs), taken at baseline. CDR3 nucleotide sequence: TGTGCCAGCAGCTTGGATCCGTCGCCCCTCTGGGGCACCGGGGAGCTGTTTTTT. Encoded protein: CASSLDPSPLWGTGELFF. The full variable domain, its missing parts supplied by reference TRBV5-4 and TRBJ2-2, is ETGVTQSPTHLIKTRGQQVTLRCSSQSGHNTVSWYQQALGQGPQFIFQYYREEENGRGNFPPRFSGLQFPNYSSELNVNALELDDSALYLCASSLDPSPLWGTGELFFGEGSRLTVL.